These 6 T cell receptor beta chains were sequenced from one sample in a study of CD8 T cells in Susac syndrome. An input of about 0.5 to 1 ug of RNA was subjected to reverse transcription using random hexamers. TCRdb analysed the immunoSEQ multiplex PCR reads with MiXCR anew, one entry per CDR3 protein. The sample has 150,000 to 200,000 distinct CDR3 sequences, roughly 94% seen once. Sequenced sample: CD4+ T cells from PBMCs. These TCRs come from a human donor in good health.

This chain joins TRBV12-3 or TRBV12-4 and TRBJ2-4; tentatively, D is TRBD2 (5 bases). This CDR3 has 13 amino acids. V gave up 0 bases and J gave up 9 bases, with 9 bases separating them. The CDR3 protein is CASSLARVGIQYF. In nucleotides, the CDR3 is TGTGCCAGCAGTTTAGCGCGGGTGGGCATTCAGTACTTC.

CDR3 DNA sequence: TGCGCCAGCAGCCAAGATCGGGGACTAGCGGGAGGCAAAAACATTCAGTACTTC. This translates into CASSQDRGLAGGKNIQYF. The V call is TRBV4-3, the J call TRBJ2-4, with 15 positions matching TRBD2. Looked up from germline, CDR1 is LGHNA and CDR2 is YSLEER. J gave up 3 bases and V 0 bases, and 3 bases lay outside the gene matches. This CDR3 is 18 amino acids long.

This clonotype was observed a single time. The CDR3 nucleotides read TGTGCCAGCAGCCCAAACGGGCAGACCCAGTACTTC. Protein product: CASSPNGQTQYF. The chain recombines TRBV11-2 with TRBJ2-5, with D unresolved. CDR3 length equals 12 residues. Germline V gives CDR1 SGHAT, CDR2 FQNNGV. Trimming left V 5 bases short and J 6 bases short, with 10 bases between.

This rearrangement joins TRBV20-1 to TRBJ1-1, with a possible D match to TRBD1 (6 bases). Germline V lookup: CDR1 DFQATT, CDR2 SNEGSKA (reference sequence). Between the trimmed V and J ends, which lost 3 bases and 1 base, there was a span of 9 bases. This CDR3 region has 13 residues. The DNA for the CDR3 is TGCAGTGCTAGCGGGGGCCGGAACACTGAAGCTTTCTTT. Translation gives CSASGGRNTEAFF.

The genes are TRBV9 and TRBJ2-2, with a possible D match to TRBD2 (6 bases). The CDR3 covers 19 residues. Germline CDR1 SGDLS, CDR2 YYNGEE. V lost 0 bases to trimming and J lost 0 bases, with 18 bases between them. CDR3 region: CASSVAPIAEYANTGELFF. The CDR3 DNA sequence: TGTGCCAGCAGCGTAGCTCCCATAGCGGAGTACGCGAACACCGGGGAGCTGTTTTTT.

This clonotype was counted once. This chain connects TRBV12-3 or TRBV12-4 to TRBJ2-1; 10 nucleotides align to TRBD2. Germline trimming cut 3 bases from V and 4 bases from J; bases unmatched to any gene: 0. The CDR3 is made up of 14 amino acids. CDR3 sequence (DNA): TGTGCCAGCAGTTTTAGCGGGAGGTACAATGAGCAGTTCTTC. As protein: CASSFSGRYNEQFF.